One sample yielded the 9 T cell receptor beta chains listed below, sequenced in a study of T cell repertoires in cytomegalovirus infection. The antigens for these receptors are not known. Each CDR3 protein is one row after TCRdb ran MiXCR on the reads. In the table there are roughly 730,000 distinct CDR3 sequences, around 30% of which are singletons. This sample comprised cultured PBMCs, obtained from culture after CMV antigen stimulation. The receptors stem from a human donor in good health (CMV status not recorded). Some clones in this sample may be carry-over from other donors' samples.

The CDR3 DNA sequence: TGTGCCAGCAAAACGGGACGCGAGACTTTCTACGAGCAGTACTTC. It encodes CASKTGRETFYEQYF. The chain employs TRBV6-8 and TRBJ2-7; D tentatively fits TRBD1 or TRBD2 (5 bases each). The CDR3 runs 15 residues. Germline V gene sequence: CDR1 MNHGY, CDR2 SAAAGT. V shed 7 bases and J shed 3 bases, with 19 bases lying between them.

This clonotype has a count of ten or more. This sequence joins TRBV7-2 and TRBJ2-3; D ambiguous. The V end lost 2 bases, the J end lost 5 bases, and 5 bases lay between the germline ends. CDR1 and CDR2 (germline): SGHTA, FQGNSA. This CDR3 spans 12 amino acids. CDR3 sequence (DNA): TGTGCCAGCAGCTTAATGGGAGATACGCAGTATTTT. Its translation: CASSLMGDTQYF.

The chain carries TRBV7-6 and TRBJ2-1; no firm D call. This CDR3 has 11 residues. The V end was cut by 0 bases, the J end by 10 bases, with 4 bases between. Germline values: CDR1 SGHVS, CDR2 FNYEAQ. The CDR3 protein is CASSLASEQFF. The CDR3 nucleotides are TGTGCCAGCAGCTTAGCGTCAGAGCAGTTCTTC.

The chain employs TRBV7-8 and TRBJ2-3; D possibly matches TRBD1 or TRBD2 (7 bases each). With 5 bases removed from V and 6 bases from J, the gap between germline ends came to 15 bases. Germline V gene sequence: CDR1 SGHVS, CDR2 FQNEAQ. There are 14 residues in the CDR3. CDR3 bases: TGTGCCAGCAGCCAACAGGGGCGGGAGGATACGCAGTATTTT. It is translated as CASSQQGREDTQYF. Supplemented by reference TRBV7-8 and TRBJ2-3, the full variable domain reads GAGVSQSPRYKVAKRGQDVALRCDPISGHVSLFWYQQALGQGPEFLTYFQNEAQLDKSGLPSDRFFAERPEGSVSTLKIQRTQQEDSAVYLCASSQQGREDTQYFGPGTRLTVL.

This clonotype was recorded a few times. The chain links TRBV7-2 to TRBJ2-5; D gene uncertain. The length of the CDR3 is 13 residues. Germline values: CDR1 SGHTA, CDR2 FQGNSA. Trimming shortened V by 4 bases and J by 4 bases, and 10 bases separated the two germline ends. The CDR3 DNA is TGTGCCAGCAGCTCGTCCGGCAGAGAGACCCAGTACTTC. It translates to CASSSSGRETQYF.

This clonotype was seen a handful of times. The chain joins TRBV5-4 to TRBJ2-1; tentatively, D is TRBD1 or TRBD2 (5 bases each). V gave up 1 base and J gave up 4 bases, with 12 bases separating them. There are 15 residues in the CDR3. Germline V lookup: CDR1 SGHNT, CDR2 YYREEE (reference sequence). The DNA for the CDR3 is TGTGCCAGCAGCTTGACTTGGGACCGGTACAATGAGCAGTTCTTC. It codes for CASSLTWDRYNEQFF.

The CDR3 protein is CASSLATAGNTIYF. In nucleotides, the CDR3 is TGTGCCAGCAGCTTGGCGACAGCCGGAAACACCATATATTTT. The chain has TRBV5-4 and TRBJ1-3; the D gene is possibly TRBD1 (5 bases). Germline V gene lookup returns CDR1 SGHNT and CDR2 YYREEE (reference sequence). Trimming took 0 bases from V and 4 from J, leaving 8 bases between them. The CDR3 covers 14 residues.

This clonotype was seen at least ten times. V is TRBV20-1 and J is TRBJ2-4, with a tentative D call TRBD2 (6 bases). The CDR3 covers 15 residues. Deletions cut 6 bases from V and 1 base from J, with 16 bases between. The germline V gene has CDR1 DFQATT and CDR2 SNEGSKA (reference sequence). For the CDR3, the DNA is TGCAGTGCCAAAGATGGGGACTCGGCCAAAAACATTCAGTACTTC. Translation: CSAKDGDSAKNIQYF.

The gene calls are TRBV19 and TRBJ2-2, with D unclear. The CDR3 covers 14 residues. CDR1 and CDR2 (germline): LNHDA, SQIVND (reference sequence). V lost 5 bases and J 6 bases, leaving 13 bases between the germline ends. The CDR3 DNA reads TGTGCCAGTAGTCTAAGGGCAAACGCCGGGGAGCTGTTTTTT. Amino acid sequence: CASSLRANAGELFF.